This TCR beta chain was identified in a study of cytotoxic CD8 clonotypes in ibrutinib-treated CLL (dated by TCRdb to the early 2020s). For the wider study: The cohort included roughly 15 treatment-naive and roughly 10 relapsed/refractory patients; some 18 were IGHV unmutated. Responses were partial in some 24 patients and complete in 2; after median 68 months follow-up, some 14 stayed in remission and roughly twelve progressed. The response samples were drawn at a median of 12 months into treatment, with a range of about 6 to 36 months. On average, each sample yielded approximately 250,000 productive templates and around 100,000 productive rearrangements. Longitudinal samples were obtainable from about 30% of the roughly 86 participants in the trial. Cryopreserved peripheral blood mononuclear cells were collected at three points: before therapy, at response, and at either sustained remission or disease progression. All remission and progressive disease samples were collected while patients were still receiving ibrutinib. Findings and caveats that apply to the study as a whole: Baseline clonality exceeded that of age-matched healthy donors and correlated strongly with circulating CD8+ T-cell counts. Clonality increased at ibrutinib response, stayed stable in sustained remission, and fell back toward baseline at progression. Lymph node repertoires were not examined, and the timing of sampling was not matched between patients in sustained remission and those whose disease progressed. Public clonotypes were rare and either shrank or stayed stable during treatment, and the rise in clonality at ibrutinib response reflected expansion of private clonotypes.

Per the publication, the time point label means: approximately 2 years on ibrutinib. For TCR beta library preparation, around 2 micrograms of genomic DNA were isolated from cryopreserved PBMCs. Longitudinal blood samples from CLL patients receiving ibrutinib monotherapy were subjected to high-throughput TCR beta sequencing. The patients were enrolled in a single-center, open-label phase 2 trial of ibrutinib monotherapy. Regarding this clone: Its binding antigen is unknown. It has no much larger one-base neighbor in the sample; base qualities were not kept.

The CDR3 sequence holds 13 residues, the cysteine and phenylalanine included. CDR3 DNA is the only sequence kept; it has 39 bases, read in frame from the first base. Trimming leaves V shorter by 2 bases and J shorter by 6 bases, with the junction holding 3 bases beyond the gene matches. CDR1 and CDR2 are drawn from the germline V gene: SGHRS, YFSETQ. A MiSeq instrument was used for deep resolution sequencing, which targeted depths ranging from 1 in 1 million up to 1 in 200,000 T cells, with coverage averaging 10x for each clonotype. TCR beta libraries were generated with the immunoSEQ hsTCRB Kit. As for the original processing: The data were analyzed with ImmunoSEQ Analyzer and ImmunoSEQ Data Assistant, and V, D and J gene assignments followed IMGT definitions. Clonality, which ranges from 0 to 1, was calculated by subtracting the normalized Shannon entropy of productive rearrangement frequencies from one. Only overrepresented clonotypes making up at least 0.05% of each patient's repertoire were included in the public clonotype analysis. Thirteen age-matched healthy donor repertoires from immuneACCESS were used as controls for clonality. What TCRdb holds here is the immuneACCESS table cut down to in-frame rearrangements. Part of the clones is not present; checked against another copy, under half of the missing clones reflect an unresolved V gene, and the others are unexplained. V and J calls and clone size are as listed in that table; D and trimming were resolved from the DNA. The sample table lists over 100,000 clones, approximately 58% of them with a count of one. The ten largest make up around 37% of the sample.

The receptor comes from a human donor with chronic lymphocytic leukemia. This sequence uses TRBV5-1 and TRBJ2-3, and TRBD2 aligns with 7 junction nucleotides. The material sequenced was PBMCs, taken after 24 months of ibrutinib treatment. Here is the DNA: TGCGCCAGCAGCTTCGGTAGCGGGGATACGCAGTATTTT. It encodes CASSFGSGDTQYF.